The 9 T cell receptor beta chains given below trace back to one sample, sequenced in a study of response to subunit inactivated influenza vaccine (dated by TCRdb to 2017 to 2018). Preparation of the library involved RT-PCR. Instrument on record: Illumina HiSeq 2500. The public reads were reanalyzed by TCRdb: fastp trimming at Q25, MiXCR alignment, in-frame beta chains only. CDR3 protein duplicates are merged, each entry listing the most common genes and DNA. This sample gives roughly 670,000 distinct CDR3 sequences in total; approximately 15% of them show up just once. The ten most abundant clones make up approximately 7.6% of the sample. The starting material was PBMCs from blood, obtained 14 to 15 days before vaccination. These receptor sequences come from a man aged 50-59 years who received an inactivated influenza vaccine. Donor details come from another sample of the same person, matched by shared clones.

The rearrangement links TRBV29-1 to TRBJ2-2, with 10 bases fitting TRBD2. CDR3 size: 14 residues. Trimming took 7 bases from V and 3 from J; bases not matched to a gene: 5. Germline V gives CDR1 SQVTM, CDR2 ANQGSEA. The CDR3 DNA reads TGCAGCGGGTCGAGCGGGAGGGACACCGGGGAGCTGTTTTTT. This codes for CSGSSGRDTGELFF.

This clonotype has just a few counts. For the CDR3, the DNA is TGTGCCAGCAGCCCCCCCAGGGGAGCGGGGGGACTCTACAATGAGCAGTTCTTC. As protein: CASSPPRGAGGLYNEQFF. This rearrangement joins TRBV7-8 to TRBJ2-1; 9 bases align to TRBD2. Trimming removed 5 bases from V and 3 bases from J; junction bases left unmatched: 14. The CDR3 length is 18 residues. CDR1 and CDR2 (germline): SGHVS, FQNEAQ.

The chain combines TRBV5-1 with TRBJ2-3; tentative D call: TRBD2 (6 bases). Germline loops: CDR1 SGHRS, CDR2 YFSETQ. V was trimmed by 4 bases and J by 5 bases, leaving 14 bases between them. The CDR3 is made up of 14 amino acids. Here the CDR3 reads CASSPGLTGDTQYF. The CDR3 DNA follows: TGCGCCAGCAGCCCGGGACTCACTGGAGATACGCAGTATTTT.

The chain uses TRBV20-1 and TRBJ1-2, with D uncertain. The ends were cut back, 4 bases at V and 7 bases at J, with 16 bases in the middle. CDR1 and CDR2 (germline): DFQATT, SNEGSKA (reference sequence). This CDR3 is 13 amino acids long. The CDR3 is CSANRGGIFGYTF. The CDR3 DNA sequence: TGCAGTGCTAACCGGGGAGGGATTTTTGGCTACACCTTC.

This clonotype was picked up a small number of times. CDR3 loop: CASSQDWESTGNTIYF. CDR3 DNA sequence: TGCGCCAGCAGCCAAGATTGGGAGTCGACTGGAAACACCATATATTTT. The rearrangement links TRBV4-3 to TRBJ1-3; the D is unclear. V was cut by 0 bases and J by 2 bases, with 11 bases left in between. Germline V gives CDR1 LGHNA, CDR2 YSLEER. This CDR3 is built from 16 residues.

The rearrangement links TRBV7-2 to TRBJ2-1; 10 bases are a match to TRBD2. The ends lost 2 bases at V and 14 bases at J; junction bases unmatched: 12. The CDR3 length is 15 residues. Germline CDR1 reads SGHTA; CDR2 reads FQGNSA. The CDR3, as DNA: TGTGCCAGCAGCTTAACTAGCGGGACCTACAATGAAGAGTTCTTC. It yields the protein CASSLTSGTYNEEFF.

The J gene is TRBJ2-5, the V gene TRBV27, with 8 bases fitting TRBD2. V was pared by 3 bases and J by 3 bases, with 3 bases of the junction left unmatched. This CDR3 spans 14 amino acids. Germline values: CDR1 MNHEY, CDR2 SMNVEV (reference sequence). CDR3 loop: CASSFAGGEETQYF. In DNA form, the CDR3 reads TGTGCCAGCAGTTTTGCGGGGGGCGAAGAGACCCAGTACTTC.

This clonotype was counted a few times. The rearrangement links TRBV10-2 to TRBJ1-1; a weak D match, TRBD1 (5 bases). Deletions cut 7 bases from V and 8 bases from J, with 14 bases between. This CDR3 spans 12 amino acids. Germline lookup yields CDR1 WSHSY and CDR2 SAAADI. In nucleotides, the CDR3 is TGCGCCAGCATGGGGCGAGGCAGGGAAGCTTTCTTT. Translated: CASMGRGREAFF.

The rearrangement links TRBV6-1 to TRBJ1-5, with D possibly matching TRBD1 (6 bases). Germline CDR1 reads MNHNS; CDR2 reads SASEGT. V lost 2 bases and J lost 2, with 10 bases in between. The CDR3 is 15 amino acids. The CDR3 DNA sequence: TGTGCCAGCAGTGAAACAGGGTCGGGCAATCAGCCCCAGCATTTT. Amino acid sequence: CASSETGSGNQPQHF.